This T cell receptor (beta chain) was found in a study of T cells in narcolepsy. Clones were sequenced by immunoSEQ multiplex PCR, and TCRdb holds only the in-frame ones, with some missing. The sample holds about 36,000 clones; approximately 77% are singletons and the top ten take about 2.3%. Germline CDR1 is SGHDT and CDR2 is YYEEEE. This CDR3 is built from 12 residues. Trimming left V 0 bases short and J 8 bases short, with 8 bases between. The TCR comes from a human donor in good health. The gene calls are TRBV5-6 and TRBJ1-2; D gene unclear. Sequenced sample: memory (CD45RA-) CD4+ T cells from blood. The CDR3 bases are TGTGCCAGCAGCTTGGTGTCCAGCGGCTACACCTTC. Protein product: CASSLVSSGYTF.